The T cell receptor (beta chain) under discussion was sequenced for a study of read filtering for tumor transcriptome and immune sequencing. Study-wide background: Patients were some 16 male and about 15 female, mean age approximately 70 years, range roughly 45 to 85. General observations from the study: Even smaller IR-seq throughput identified most shared clonotypes. Roughly 80% of IR-seq clonotypes had a single read, yet these held approximately 4% of reads.

This clonotype appeared many times. Its target is not known. Germline lookup yields CDR1 MDHEN and CDR2 SYDVKM. The V end lost 6 bases, the J end lost 7 bases, and 25 bases lay between the germline ends. The CDR3 consists of 18 residues. This library used about 360 ng RNA and molecular barcoded adaptors spanning alpha/delta and beta/gamma chains. Via MiXCR, TCRdb re-called the reads, giving one row per CDR3 protein. The sample records 65,000 or so distinct CDR3 sequences, approximately 19% being singletons. This TCR was recovered from a donor at least 40 years old with multiple myeloma. The rearrangement links TRBV28 to TRBJ2-6; D might be TRBD1 (5 bases). Sequenced: a population of CD138-negative cells sorted from bone marrow. The CDR3 sequence is CASSFPVDSPLGANVLTF. CDR3 DNA: TGTGCCAGCAGCTTTCCAGTCGACAGCCCCCTCGGAGCCAACGTCCTGACTTTC.